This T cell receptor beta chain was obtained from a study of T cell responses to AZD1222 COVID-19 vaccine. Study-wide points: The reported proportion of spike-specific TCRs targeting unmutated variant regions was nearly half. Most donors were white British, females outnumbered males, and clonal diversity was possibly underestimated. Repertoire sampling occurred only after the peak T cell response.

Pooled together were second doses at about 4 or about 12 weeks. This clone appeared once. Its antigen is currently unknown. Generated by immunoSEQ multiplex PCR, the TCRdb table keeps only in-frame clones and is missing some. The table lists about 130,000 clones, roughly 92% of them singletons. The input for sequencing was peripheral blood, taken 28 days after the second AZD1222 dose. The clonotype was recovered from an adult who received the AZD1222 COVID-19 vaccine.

CDR3 in DNA: TGTGCCAGCAGCTTAGCTGACGCGAGCAAGGTTCGGGAGCAGTTCTTC. Protein: CASSLADASKVREQFF. This chain links TRBV7-2 with TRBJ2-1, with no clear D. The CDR3 runs to 16 residues. Germline assignment: CDR1 SGHTA and CDR2 FQGNSA. Trimming stripped 0 bases from V and 10 bases from J, with 19 bases between.